The 25 T cell receptor beta chains presented below share a single source sample, sequenced in a study of blood T cell repertoires in COVID-19. Repertoires were generated with immunoSEQ multiplex PCR, while TCRdb's copy carries only in-frame clones and drops some. Of 300,000 to 450,000 clones listed, over 65% are singletons. Sequenced input: peripheral blood. These receptors originate from a human donor with acute or convalescent COVID-19. The donor label of this sample is uncertain.

The chain uses TRBV11-3 and TRBJ1-2; TRBD1 is a possible D gene (5 bases). Looked up from germline, CDR1 is SGHNT and CDR2 is YENEEA. The CDR3 extends over 13 amino acids. The V and J ends lost 5 bases and 8 bases respectively, with 15 bases between them. CDR3 nucleotides: TGTGCCAGCAGCGGTCGCGGCGGGACGGGCTACACCTTC. Its translation is CASSGRGGTGYTF.

The V gene is TRBV6-5, the J gene TRBJ2-3; 11 bases are shared with TRBD2. In germline, CDR1 is MNHEY, CDR2 SVGAGI. This CDR3 spans 14 amino acids. The V gene end was trimmed by 8 bases and the J gene end by 2 bases; junction bases not matched to a gene: 3. The CDR3 loop reads CASRLAGYTDTQYF. Here the CDR3 DNA reads TGTGCCAGCCGACTAGCGGGGTACACAGATACGCAGTATTTT.

The V gene is TRBV27, the J gene TRBJ2-1; 9 bases are a match to TRBD2. Germline assignment: CDR1 MNHEY and CDR2 SMNVEV (reference sequence). This CDR3 comprises 15 residues. The V and J ends lost 2 bases and 6 bases, in that order; junction bases with no gene match: 5. CDR3 residues: CASSLAGGIGNEQFF. Written as DNA, the CDR3 is TGTGCCAGCAGTTTAGCGGGAGGGATAGGCAATGAGCAGTTCTTC.

This clone was counted only a few times. This sample includes further DNA sequences coding for the same CDR3. This rearrangement joins TRBV27 to TRBJ1-5, with 8 bases matching TRBD1. The CDR3 totals 15 residues. Germline-derived CDR1 and CDR2 are MNHEY and SMNVEV (reference sequence). J lost 6 bases, V lost 0 bases, and 4 bases had no gene match. CDR3 region: CASSLSGTGSQPQHF. The CDR3 DNA reads TGTGCCAGCAGTTTATCGGGGACAGGAAGTCAGCCCCAGCATTTT.

This clone came up a few times. V gene TRBV18 combines with J gene TRBJ1-2; possibly TRBD1 for D (5 bases). Germline CDR1 KGHSH, CDR2 LQKENI. V lost 2 bases and J 5 bases, leaving 12 bases between the germline ends. CDR3 length equals 14 residues. This CDR3 reads CASSPMTAPYGYTF. DNA of the CDR3: TGTGCCAGCTCACCAATGACAGCTCCTTATGGCTACACCTTC.

V and J are TRBV28 and TRBJ1-4; 8 bases fit TRBD1. V shed 4 bases, J shed 1 base, and the junction held 8 bases outside the gene matches. Germline assignment: CDR1 MDHEN and CDR2 SYDVKM. The CDR3 consists of 17 residues. In DNA, the CDR3 is TGTGCCAGCAGTTCACAGGGGGAGGGAAGAACTAATGAAAAACTGTTTTTT. Translated, it gives CASSSQGEGRTNEKLFF.

CDR3 loop: CAISPGQENSPLHF. CDR3 nucleotide sequence: TGTGCCATCAGTCCGGGACAGGAGAATTCACCCCTCCACTTT. The chain combines TRBV10-3 with TRBJ1-6, with 8 positions matching TRBD1. The junction had 4 bases not matched to a gene; V was cut back by 5 bases and J by 7 bases. The germline V gene encodes CDR1 ENHRY and CDR2 SYGVKD. There are 14 residues in the CDR3.

The chain combines TRBV5-6 with TRBJ1-6; 8 bases are shared with TRBD1. Trimming removed 4 bases from V and 10 bases from J; junction bases left unmatched: 7. This CDR3 contains 14 residues. Germline assignment: CDR1 SGHDT and CDR2 YYEEEE. CDR3 region: CASSLGQAGSPLHF. CDR3 bases: TGTGCCAGCAGCCTGGGACAGGCCGGATCACCCCTCCACTTT. The full variable domain, its missing parts supplied by reference TRBV5-6 and TRBJ1-6, is DAGVTQSPTHLIKTRGQQVTLRCSPKSGHDTVSWYQQALGQGPQFIFQYYEEEERQRGNFPDRFSGHQFPNYSSELNVNALLLGDSALYLCASSLGQAGSPLHFGNGTRLTVT.

CDR3 in DNA: TGTGCCATCGCCCCAGGCAATAATTCACCCCTCCACTTT. It yields the protein CAIAPGNNSPLHF. V gene TRBV10-3 combines with J gene TRBJ1-6; D not resolved. The CDR3 extends over 13 amino acids. Per germline, CDR1 ENHRY and CDR2 SYGVKD. Trimming stripped 8 bases from V and 5 bases from J, with 10 bases between.

This clone was counted a single time. J is TRBJ2-1 and V is TRBV11-3; possibly TRBD2 for D (7 bases). The CDR3 has 15 amino acids. From germline, CDR1 is SGHNT and CDR2 YENEEA. V lost 2 bases and J 7 bases, leaving 15 bases between the germline ends. This chain's CDR3 is CASSLRGGGGNEQFF. CDR3 coding DNA: TGTGCCAGCAGCTTAAGGGGAGGGGGAGGGAATGAGCAGTTCTTC.

The chain carries TRBV15 and TRBJ1-3; D gene uncertain. Germline V gene lookup returns CDR1 LNHNV and CDR2 YYDKDF (reference sequence). This CDR3 region has 16 residues. V was shortened by 2 bases and J by 4 bases, with 15 bases between the two germline ends. The CDR3 protein is CATSRSRTVGGNTIYF. The CDR3 coding sequence is TGTGCCACCAGCAGATCTAGGACTGTAGGAGGAAACACCATATATTTT. Complete variable domain (other parts from reference TRBV15 and TRBJ1-3): DAMVIQNPRYQVTQFGKPVTLSCSQTLNHNVMYWYQQKSSQAPKLLFHYYDKDFNNEADTPDNFQSRRPNTSFCFLDIRSPGLGDTAMYLCATSRSRTVGGNTIYFGEGSWLTVV.

V and J are TRBV7-2 and TRBJ1-5; 7 nucleotides line up with TRBD1. CDR1 is SGHTA, CDR2 FQGNSA, per germline. Trimming removed 4 bases from V and 1 base from J; junction bases left unmatched: 4. CDR3 length: 15 amino acids. The CDR3 nucleotides are TGTGCCAGCAGCTATACACAGGGGAGCAATCAGCCCCAGCATTTT. Its translation: CASSYTQGSNQPQHF.

This sequence joins TRBV2 and TRBJ2-1; TRBD2 aligns across 9 bases. CDR3 size: 15 residues. The V gene end was trimmed by 5 bases and the J gene end by 2 bases; junction bases not matched to a gene: 4. Germline CDR1 is SNHLY and CDR2 is FYNNEI. DNA for the CDR3: TGTGCCAGCAGTCCGACTAGCGGTCCCTACAATGAGCAGTTCTTC. Encoded protein: CASSPTSGPYNEQFF.

The chain uses TRBV30 and TRBJ2-7; TRBD2 matches 7 bases. Germline V gives CDR1 GTSNPN, CDR2 SVGIG (reference sequence). This CDR3 comprises 14 residues. V lost 2 bases, J lost 2 bases, and 6 bases stayed unmatched. For the CDR3, the DNA is TGTGCCTGGAGTTTGGGGGGGGTGGCCTACGAGCAGTACTTC. It encodes CAWSLGGVAYEQYF.

The chain employs TRBV5-5 and TRBJ1-6, with 10 bases matching TRBD1. This CDR3 comprises 18 residues. Germline CDR1 SGHKS, CDR2 YYEKEE (reference sequence). J gave up 3 bases and V 5 bases, and 11 bases lay outside the gene matches. The DNA for the CDR3 is TGTGCCAGCAGACCCGGGACAGGGGCATCATACTATAATTCACCCCTCCACTTT. It yields the protein CASRPGTGASYYNSPLHF.

This rearrangement joins TRBV13 to TRBJ1-1; TRBD1 is a possible D gene (6 bases). Per germline, CDR1 PRHDT and CDR2 FYEKMQ (reference sequence). With 0 bases removed from V and 4 bases from J, the gap between germline ends came to 9 bases. The CDR3 loop spans 14 amino acids. In DNA, the CDR3 is TGTGCCAGCAGCTTAGGACGGGGGGCCACTGAAGCTTTCTTT. It is translated as CASSLGRGATEAFF.

This rearrangement joins TRBV7-2 to TRBJ1-1; a possible D gene is TRBD1 (6 bases). V was pared by 6 bases and J by 7 bases, with 18 bases between. In germline, CDR1 is SGHTA, CDR2 FQGNSA. The CDR3 loop spans 14 amino acids. In nucleotides, the CDR3 is TGTGCCAGCAGTCAAGGGGGGGGTCGGTATGAAGCTTTCTTT. Translating it yields CASSQGGGRYEAFF.

This clone was found a few times. The chain carries TRBV11-2 and TRBJ1-2; possible D gene TRBD1, 5 bases. Germline V lookup: CDR1 SGHAT, CDR2 FQNNGV. The CDR3 extends over 15 amino acids. V was cut by 1 base and J by 4 bases, with 13 bases left in between. The CDR3 protein is CASSLVPQGGYGYTF. The CDR3 DNA reads as TGTGCCAGCAGCTTAGTACCCCAGGGAGGCTATGGCTACACCTTC. Full variable domain (rest looked up from reference TRBV11-2 and TRBJ1-2): EAGVAQSPRYKIIEKRQSVAFWCNPISGHATLYWYQQILGQGPKLLIQFQNNGVVDDSQLPKDRFSAERLKGVDSTLKIQPAKLEDSAVYLCASSLVPQGGYGYTFGSGTRLTVV.

The chain employs TRBV6-1 and TRBJ1-3, with TRBD1 matching 9 bases. The V and J ends lost 3 bases and 6 bases, in that order; junction bases with no gene match: 6. The germline gives CDR1 MNHNS, CDR2 SASEGT. The CDR3 spans 15 residues. CDR3 region: CASSEDRGLVNTIYF. Here the CDR3 DNA reads TGTGCCAGCAGTGAGGACAGGGGACTAGTAAACACCATATATTTT.

This clone appeared once. This sequence joins TRBV10-3 and TRBJ2-3; D gene unclear. Deletions cut 3 bases from V and 10 bases from J, with 8 bases between. This CDR3 comprises 11 residues. Germline lookup yields CDR1 ENHRY and CDR2 SYGVKD. The CDR3 sequence: CAISDGSPQYF. CDR3 DNA: TGTGCCATCAGTGACGGGTCGCCGCAGTATTTT.

The chain couples TRBV5-1 to TRBJ1-1; 11 bases line up with TRBD1. V shed 3 bases, J shed 0 bases, and the junction held 4 bases outside the gene matches. Germline CDR1 is SGHRS and CDR2 is YFSETQ. The length of the CDR3 is 16 residues. CDR3 protein: CASSWTGGSLNTEAFF. The CDR3, as DNA: TGCGCCAGCAGCTGGACAGGGGGCAGTCTGAACACTGAAGCTTTCTTT.

J is TRBJ1-1 and V is TRBV5-1, with unresolved D. The CDR3 sequence is 13 residues long. CDR1 and CDR2 from the germline V gene are SGHRS and YFSETQ. Between the trimmed V and J ends, which lost 2 bases and 1 base, there was a span of 6 bases. CDR3 sequence (DNA): TGCGCCAGCAGCTTAAGAGAGAACACTGAAGCTTTCTTT. It is translated as CASSLRENTEAFF.

In its sample, this clone was seen a few times. The chain joins TRBV19 to TRBJ2-1, with 7 bases identical to TRBD2. This CDR3 has 15 residues. Trimming at V came to 5 bases and at J to 7 bases, leaving 11 bases not matched to a gene. The V gene's germline CDR1 is LNHDA and CDR2 SQIVND (reference sequence). CDR3: CASSRAGRTGNEQFF. The CDR3 nucleotides read TGTGCCAGTAGTCGAGCGGGAAGAACGGGTAATGAGCAGTTCTTC.

The chain carries TRBV5-1 and TRBJ1-2; TRBD1 might be the D (5 bases). Per the germline V gene, CDR1 is SGHRS and CDR2 is YFSETQ. V dropped 1 base and J dropped 1 base, with 8 bases sitting between them. The CDR3 loop spans 14 amino acids. This CDR3 is CASSLSQGNYGYTF. The CDR3 coding sequence is TGCGCCAGCAGCTTGTCGCAGGGTAACTATGGCTACACCTTC.

The gene calls are TRBV11-2 and TRBJ2-3; 7 bases agree with TRBD2. CDR3 length equals 15 residues. CDR1 and CDR2 (germline): SGHAT, FQNNGV. V lost 5 bases to trimming and J lost 2 bases; unmatched junction nucleotides: 7. The CDR3 region has the DNA TGTGCCAGCAGCCGCGGGCTAGCGGCCACAGATACGCAGTATTTT. Encoded protein: CASSRGLAATDTQYF.